This passage covers 17 T cell receptor beta chains from one sample sequenced in a study of T cells in Graves' hyperthyroidism and ophthalmopathy. Using RNA transcripts as the source, TCR beta CDR3 regions were amplified. The HTBI set primed first-round TCR CDR3 RT-PCR. TCRdb reprocessed the multiplex PCR reads with MiXCR, giving one entry per CDR3 protein. The sample shows 450,000 to 600,000 distinct CDR3 sequences, less than 15% of them seen only once. Specimen: blood. These receptors were obtained from a woman in her thirties or forties with Graves' hyperthyroidism.

This clonotype came up many times. V and J are TRBV28 and TRBJ2-7; 9 nucleotides match TRBD2. The CDR3 sequence is 14 residues long. Germline-derived CDR1 and CDR2 are MDHEN and SYDVKM. In DNA form, the CDR3 reads TGTGCTACTTTCTCCGTGGCTAGCGGGAACGAGCAGTACTTC. Amino acid sequence: CATFSVASGNEQYF.

This chain joins TRBV3-1 and TRBJ2-3; the D gene could be TRBD1 or TRBD2 (5 bases each). CDR1 and CDR2 from the germline V gene are LGHDT and YNNKEL (reference sequence). V lost 9 bases to trimming and J lost 3 bases, with 16 bases between them. There are 14 residues in the CDR3. Here the CDR3 reads CASTGQGRTDTQYF. The CDR3, as DNA: TGTGCCAGTACGGGGCAGGGACGGACAGATACGCAGTATTTT.

Only a few counts were recorded for this clonotype. The chain is built from TRBV6-1 and TRBJ2-3; D may match TRBD1 or TRBD2 (5 bases each). V was shortened by 6 bases and J by 4 bases, with 20 bases between the two germline ends. The CDR3 runs to 16 residues. Germline CDR1 MNHNS, CDR2 SASEGT. For the CDR3, the DNA is TGTGCCAGCAGCCCCGGTCCAGGGAGTACCTCAGATACGCAGTATTTT. Translating gives CASSPGPGSTSDTQYF.

V gene TRBV14 combines with J gene TRBJ2-7, with 8 positions matching TRBD1. The germline V gene encodes CDR1 SGHDN and CDR2 FVKESK. This CDR3 has 15 amino acids. After removal of 0 bases from V and 5 bases from J, the junction contained 6 bases not matched to a gene. CDR3: CASSQEGQGPHEQYF. The CDR3 bases are TGTGCCAGCAGCCAAGAAGGACAGGGCCCCCACGAGCAGTACTTC.

In this sample, this clonotype turned up many times. The V gene is TRBV27, the J gene TRBJ1-1; no clear D gene. The V gene's germline CDR1 is MNHEY and CDR2 SMNVEV (reference sequence). The CDR3 spans 13 residues. V lost 4 bases to trimming and J lost 2 bases, with 8 bases between them. CDR3 in DNA: TGTGCCAGCAGTTACGGTACAAACACTGAAGCTTTCTTT. Protein: CASSYGTNTEAFF.

This clonotype turned up a few times. This chain uses TRBV6-1 with TRBJ2-2, with a weak D call TRBD2 (5 bases). Germline CDR1 MNHNS, CDR2 SASEGT. V gave up 6 bases and J gave up 7 bases, with 9 bases separating them. The CDR3 totals 12 residues. The CDR3 here is CASRLGGGELFF. The CDR3 DNA reads as TGTGCCAGCAGACTAGGTGGCGGGGAGCTGTTTTTT.

This clonotype was seen ten or more times. The chain is built from TRBV30 and TRBJ1-5, with 7 bases fitting TRBD1. Germline CDR1 reads GTSNPN; CDR2 reads SVGIG (reference sequence). The J segment lost 3 bases and the V segment lost 1 base, leaving 3 bases of the junction unmatched. The CDR3 is 14 amino acids. The CDR3: CAWSADRVNQPQHF. CDR3 nucleotides: TGTGCCTGGAGTGCCGACAGGGTCAATCAGCCCCAGCATTTT.

The chain carries TRBV14 and TRBJ2-1; D remains ambiguous. There are 13 residues in the CDR3. Germline CDR1 and CDR2: SGHDN and FVKESK. The V end lost 1 base, the J end lost 5 bases, and 6 bases lay between the germline ends. DNA for the CDR3: TGTGCCAGCAGCCAAGGGTCTCACAATGAGCAGTTCTTC. Translating gives CASSQGSHNEQFF.

Only one count was recorded for this clonotype. This clone may be a read error of a much larger clone one base away. The DNA is left out, because the CDR3 cannot be placed on it with certainty; the CDR3 is given as TCRdb lists it. The chain joins TRBV30 to TRBJ2-7. Germline CDR1 and CDR2: GTSNPN and SVGIG (reference sequence). Ends included, the CDR3 has 13 residues. This CDR3 is CAWAVGISYEQCF.

The sample holds a few counts of this clonotype. The rearrangement joins TRBV5-5 to TRBJ2-7; 9 bases are a match to TRBD1. This CDR3 has 15 amino acids. V was pared by 2 bases and J by 3 bases, with 6 bases of the junction left unmatched. Germline V gives CDR1 SGHKS, CDR2 YYEKEE (reference sequence). In nucleotides, the CDR3 is TGTGCCAGCAGCTTCCCGGGACAGGGAAACTACGAGCAGTACTTC. This encodes CASSFPGQGNYEQYF.

This clonotype occurred a few times. A read error is possible here, since a much larger clone lies one base away. The genes are TRBV2 and TRBJ2-1; possibly TRBD2 for D (6 bases). The CDR3 consists of 15 residues. Germline V gene data show CDR1 as SNHLY and CDR2 as FYNNEI. This CDR3 reads CVSSASESSYNEQFF. The DNA for the CDR3 is TGTGTCAGCAGTGCTAGCGAGAGCTCCTACAATGAGCAGTTCTTC.

This clonotype has a count of ten or more. The chain is built from TRBV20-1 and TRBJ1-2; possible D gene TRBD1, 5 bases. CDR1 is DFQATT and CDR2 is SNEGSKA in the germline V gene (reference sequence). Trimming shortened V by 3 bases and J by 3 bases, and 11 bases separated the two germline ends. This CDR3 is 13 amino acids long. The CDR3, as DNA: TGCAGTGCTAGGAGGCAGGGCGACTATGGCTACACCTTC. The encoded protein is CSARRQGDYGYTF.

There are many counts of this clonotype. The CDR3 here is CASSLVANTEAFF. CDR3 nucleotide sequence: TGTGCCAGCAGTTTAGTTGCGAACACTGAAGCTTTCTTT. The gene calls are TRBV27 and TRBJ1-1; unclear D gene. Germline values: CDR1 MNHEY, CDR2 SMNVEV (reference sequence). CDR3 size: 13 residues. V lost 2 bases and J lost 1, with 5 bases in between.

J is TRBJ2-3 and V is TRBV6-1; D might be TRBD2 (7 bases). V lost 5 bases and J 3 bases, leaving 15 bases between the germline ends. CDR3 length: 15 amino acids. Germline values: CDR1 MNHNS, CDR2 SASEGT. The CDR3 reads CASSSGGGVTDTQYF. The CDR3 DNA is TGTGCCAGCAGTTCCGGAGGGGGGGTGACAGATACGCAGTATTTT.

The chain has TRBV12-3 or TRBV12-4 and TRBJ1-3; D is uncertain. The CDR3 contains 16 residues. The V and J ends lost 4 bases and 1 base respectively, with 14 bases between them. The CDR3 nucleotides are TGTGCCAGCAGTTCAAGTAGGGTTTGGTCTGGAAACACCATATATTTT. This encodes CASSSSRVWSGNTIYF.

Notes on this clonotype: The junction departs from the called germline gene at one end, perhaps through a read error. The rearrangement joins TRBV11-2 to TRBJ2-5; the D gene is possibly TRBD1 (6 bases). The CDR3 is made up of 15 amino acids. Germline V CDR1 and CDR2: SGHAT, FQNNGV. CDR3 in amino acids: CASSQDRGWGETQYF. In nucleotides, the CDR3 is TGCGCCAGCAGCCAAGATAGGGGGTGGGGAGAGACCCAGTACTTC.

The rearrangement joins TRBV20-1 to TRBJ1-5, with TRBD1 matching 7 bases. Germline CDR1 is DFQATT and CDR2 is SNEGSKA (reference sequence). V trimming: 3 bases; J trimming: 6 bases; junction bases outside the gene matches: 14. The CDR3 consists of 16 residues. CDR3 bases: TGCAGTGCTAGGTCGCAGACAGGGTCCTACACTCAGCCCCAGCATTTT. It translates to CSARSQTGSYTQPQHF.